These 17 T cell receptor beta chains originate from one sample sequenced in a study of blood T cell repertoires in COVID-19. Assay used: immunoSEQ multiplex PCR; TCRdb lists only in-frame clones, some missing. Of around 170,000 clones in the sample, approximately 78% were seen once. The sample comprised peripheral blood. The source is an elderly woman with COVID-19, enrolled during active disease.

J is TRBJ1-1 and V is TRBV28; unclear D gene. Per the germline V gene, CDR1 is MDHEN and CDR2 is SYDVKM. V lost 4 bases and J 5 bases, leaving 14 bases between the germline ends. The CDR3 runs to 14 residues. CDR3 DNA: TGTGCCAGCAGTTCTCTAGAGGTGCGGACTGAAGCTTTCTTT. This gives the protein CASSSLEVRTEAFF.

J is TRBJ1-5 and V is TRBV21-1. TRBV21-1 counts as a pseudogene. The CDR3 sequence is 18 residues long. The CDR3 sequence: CASSKKNSPGGRNQPQHF. As DNA, the CDR3 is TGTGCCAGCAGCAAAAAAAATTCCCCTGGGGGGAGGAATCAGCCCCAGCATTTT.

V and J are TRBV19 and TRBJ1-2; 7 nucleotides match TRBD1. This CDR3 contains 12 residues. Unmatched junction bases numbered 1, after V lost 7 bases and J lost 2 bases. Germline V gene lookup returns CDR1 LNHDA and CDR2 SQIVND (reference sequence). Here the CDR3 reads CASMGQNYGYTF. The CDR3 DNA reads TGTGCCAGTATGGGACAGAACTATGGCTACACCTTC.

The rearrangement uses TRBV24-1 and TRBJ2-2; no clear D gene. The ends were cut back, 3 bases at V and 9 bases at J, with 10 bases in the middle. Germline CDR1 is KGHDR and CDR2 is SFDVKD. CDR3 length: 13 residues. CDR3 loop: CATSDPWARELFF. CDR3 bases: TGTGCCACCAGTGATCCTTGGGCCAGGGAGCTGTTTTTT.

V and J are TRBV27 and TRBJ2-7; perhaps TRBD2 as D (6 bases). This CDR3 is 16 amino acids long. CDR1 and CDR2 (germline): MNHEY, SMNVEV (reference sequence). The germline V and J ends were trimmed by 3 bases and 0 bases, with 15 bases remaining between them. CDR3 in amino acids: CASSFSFGTFSYEQYF. Written as DNA, the CDR3 is TGTGCCAGCAGTTTTTCTTTTGGGACTTTCTCCTACGAGCAGTACTTC.

The chain couples TRBV7-9 to TRBJ2-2, with 12 bases matching TRBD2. Germline CDR1 reads SEHNR; CDR2 reads FQNEAQ (reference sequence). The CDR3 length is 18 residues. Trimming at V came to 1 base and at J to 1 base, leaving 4 bases not matched to a gene. DNA of the CDR3: TGTGCCAGCAGCTTAGGGAGGGGACTAGCGGGGAACACCGGGGAGCTGTTTTTT. This sequence encodes CASSLGRGLAGNTGELFF.

The chain recombines TRBV3-1 (or the pseudogene TRBV3-2) with TRBJ2-2; D is uncertain. The CDR3 is 13 residues long. The V and J ends lost 10 bases and 0 bases respectively, with 9 bases between them. CDR1 is LGHDT, CDR2 YNNKEL, per germline (reference sequence). CDR3 sequence (DNA): TGTGCCACCGGGTCGGCGAACACCGGGGAGCTGTTTTTT. It encodes CATGSANTGELFF.

The genes are TRBV7-8 and TRBJ2-2; D is uncertain. Germline assignment: CDR1 SGHVS and CDR2 FQNEAQ. With 5 bases removed from V and 8 bases from J, the gap between germline ends came to 12 bases. The CDR3 totals 13 residues. The CDR3 here is CASSPIARGELFF. Written as DNA, the CDR3 is TGTGCCAGCAGCCCTATAGCAAGGGGGGAGCTGTTTTTT. Supplemented by reference TRBV7-8 and TRBJ2-2, the full variable domain reads GAGVSQSPRYKVAKRGQDVALRCDPISGHVSLFWYQQALGQGPEFLTYFQNEAQLDKSGLPSDRFFAERPEGSVSTLKIQRTQQEDSAVYLCASSPIARGELFFGEGSRLTVL.

The chain carries TRBV2 and TRBJ2-3; 15 bases map to TRBD2. The CDR3 length is 17 residues. Germline V gives CDR1 SNHLY, CDR2 FYNNEI. V shed 3 bases and J 2 bases; nucleotides not matched to a gene: 3. CDR3 sequence (DNA): TGTGCCAGCAGTGAGGGACTAGCGGGGGGCGCCACAGATACGCAGTATTTT. As protein: CASSEGLAGGATDTQYF. Full variable domain (outside the CDR3, taken from reference TRBV2 and TRBJ2-3): EPEVTQTPSHQVTQMGQEVILRCVPISNHLYFYWYRQILGQKVEFLVSFYNNEISEKSEIFDDQFSVERPDGSNFTLKIRSTKLEDSAMYFCASSEGLAGGATDTQYFGPGTRLTVL.

This clone showed up just once. V gene TRBV4-2 combines with J gene TRBJ2-3; no firm D call. This CDR3 comprises 13 residues. Germline CDR1 reads LGHNA; CDR2 reads YNFKEQ. The V and J ends lost 0 bases and 11 bases respectively, with 12 bases between them. The CDR3 nucleotides are TGTGCCAGCAGCCAAGATGAAGCAAAACGGCAGTATTTT. Amino acid sequence: CASSQDEAKRQYF.

The chain uses TRBV12-3 or TRBV12-4 and TRBJ2-5; D is unclear. The CDR3 loop spans 13 amino acids. V shed 0 bases and J shed 4 bases, with 6 bases lying between them. The CDR3 DNA reads as TGTGCCAGCAGTTTAGCTAGCCCAGAGACCCAGTACTTC. It yields the protein CASSLASPETQYF.

The chain employs TRBV19 and TRBJ2-1, with 7 bases aligning to TRBD1. CDR3 length equals 14 residues. Unmatched junction bases numbered 3, after V lost 3 bases and J lost 4 bases. Germline V gene lookup returns CDR1 LNHDA and CDR2 SQIVND (reference sequence). The CDR3 nucleotides read TGTGCCAGTAGTATGGGGACAGTTTACAATGAGCAGTTCTTC. Residues: CASSMGTVYNEQFF.

The chain joins TRBV28 to TRBJ1-1; 11 bases align to TRBD1. The CDR3 loop spans 14 amino acids. V was clipped by 6 bases and J by 4 bases; unmatched bases: 4. Germline V CDR1 and CDR2: MDHEN, SYDVKM. The CDR3 loop reads CASSSGTGGTEAFF. CDR3 coding DNA: TGTGCCAGCAGCTCCGGGACAGGGGGCACTGAAGCTTTCTTT.

The gene calls are TRBV5-1 and TRBJ1-2; 12 nucleotides line up with TRBD1. V was clipped by 0 bases and J by 6 bases; unmatched bases: 6. CDR3 length: 16 residues. In germline, CDR1 is SGHRS, CDR2 YFSETQ. CDR3 amino acids: CASSLGDRGLIDGYTF. CDR3 DNA sequence: TGCGCCAGCAGCTTGGGGGACAGGGGGCTTATCGATGGCTACACCTTC.

CDR3 in amino acids: CAFCAVAKNIQYF. CDR3 coding DNA: TGCGCGTTTTGTGCGGTAGCCAAAAACATTCAGTACTTC. The chain employs TRBV10-1 and TRBJ2-4; D call uncertain. The CDR3 consists of 13 residues. Germline V gives CDR1 WNHNN, CDR2 SYGVQD (reference sequence).

The chain is built from TRBV9 and TRBJ1-2, with D tentatively TRBD1 (5 bases). The CDR3 consists of 16 residues. Germline assignment: CDR1 SGDLS and CDR2 YYNGEE. V was shortened by 2 bases and J by 1 base, with 15 bases between the two germline ends. The CDR3 loop reads CASSVTGGRGNYGYTF. The CDR3 coding sequence is TGTGCCAGCAGCGTCACGGGGGGGAGAGGTAACTATGGCTACACCTTC.

The rearrangement joins TRBV4-1 to TRBJ2-1, with D possibly matching TRBD2 (6 bases). Looked up from germline, CDR1 is MGHRA and CDR2 is YSYEKL. The CDR3 spans 16 residues. V lost 1 base, J lost 7 bases, and 17 bases lay in between. CDR3 residues: CASSQARTTLLNEQFF. DNA for the CDR3: TGCGCCAGCAGCCAAGCTAGGACTACACTCCTAAATGAGCAGTTCTTC.